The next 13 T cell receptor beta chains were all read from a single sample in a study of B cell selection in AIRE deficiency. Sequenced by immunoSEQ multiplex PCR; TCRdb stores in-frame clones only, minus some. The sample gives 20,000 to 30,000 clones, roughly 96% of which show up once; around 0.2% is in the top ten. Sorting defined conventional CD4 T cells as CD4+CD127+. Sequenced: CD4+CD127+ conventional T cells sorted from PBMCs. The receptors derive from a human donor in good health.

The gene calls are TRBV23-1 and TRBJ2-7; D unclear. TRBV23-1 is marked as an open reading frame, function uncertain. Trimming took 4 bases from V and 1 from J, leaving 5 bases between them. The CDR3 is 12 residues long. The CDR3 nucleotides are TGCGCCAGCAGTCCGCTATCCTACGAGCAGTACTTC. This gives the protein CASSPLSYEQYF.

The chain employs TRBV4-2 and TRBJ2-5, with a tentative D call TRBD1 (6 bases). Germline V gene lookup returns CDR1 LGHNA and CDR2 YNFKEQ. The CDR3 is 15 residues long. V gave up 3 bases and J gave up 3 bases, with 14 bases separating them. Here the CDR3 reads CASSHVGGREETQYF. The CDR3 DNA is TGTGCCAGCAGCCATGTAGGGGGTAGGGAAGAGACCCAGTACTTC.

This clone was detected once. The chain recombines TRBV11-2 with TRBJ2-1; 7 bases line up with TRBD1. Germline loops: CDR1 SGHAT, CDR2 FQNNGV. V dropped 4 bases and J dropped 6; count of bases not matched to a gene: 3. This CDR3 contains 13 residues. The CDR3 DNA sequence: TGTGCCAGCAGCTCGGGACAGACCAATGAGCAGTTCTTC. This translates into CASSSGQTNEQFF.

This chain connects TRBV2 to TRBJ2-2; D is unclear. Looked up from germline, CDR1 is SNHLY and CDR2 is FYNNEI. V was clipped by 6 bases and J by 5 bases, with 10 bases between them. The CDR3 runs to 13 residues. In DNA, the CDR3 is TGTGCCAGCAGCTTTCGAGAGACCGGGGAGCTGTTTTTT. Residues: CASSFRETGELFF.

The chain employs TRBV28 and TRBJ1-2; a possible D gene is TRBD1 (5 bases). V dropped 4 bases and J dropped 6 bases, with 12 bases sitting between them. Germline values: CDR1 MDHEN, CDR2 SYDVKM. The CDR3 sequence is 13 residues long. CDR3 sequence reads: CASSSRGRDGYTF. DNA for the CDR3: TGTGCCAGCAGTTCCCGGGGGAGGGATGGCTACACCTTC.

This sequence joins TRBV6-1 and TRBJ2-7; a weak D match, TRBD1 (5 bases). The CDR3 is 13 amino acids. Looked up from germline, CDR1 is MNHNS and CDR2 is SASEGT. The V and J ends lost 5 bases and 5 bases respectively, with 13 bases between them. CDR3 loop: CASSHAGIDEQYF. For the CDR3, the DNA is TGTGCCAGCAGTCACGCAGGGATCGACGAGCAGTACTTC.

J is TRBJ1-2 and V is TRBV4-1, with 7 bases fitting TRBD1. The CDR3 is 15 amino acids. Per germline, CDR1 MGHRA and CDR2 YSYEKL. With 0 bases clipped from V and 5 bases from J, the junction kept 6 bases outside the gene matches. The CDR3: CASSQDQQGGYGYTF. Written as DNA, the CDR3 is TGCGCCAGCAGCCAAGATCAGCAGGGGGGGTATGGCTACACCTTC.

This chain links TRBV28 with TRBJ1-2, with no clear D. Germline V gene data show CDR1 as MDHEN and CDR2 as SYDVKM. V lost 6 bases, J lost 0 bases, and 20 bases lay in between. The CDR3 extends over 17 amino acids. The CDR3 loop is CASSPYGRAAANYGYTF. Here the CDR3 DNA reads TGTGCCAGCAGCCCGTATGGCCGGGCAGCCGCTAACTATGGCTACACCTTC.

In DNA form, the CDR3 reads TGTGCCAGCAGCTTCAGGGGCCAAGAGACCCAGTACTTC. Its translation is CASSFRGQETQYF. The chain links TRBV7-2 to TRBJ2-5, with a tentative D call TRBD1 (6 bases). The V end lost 3 bases, the J end lost 1 base, and 6 bases lay between the germline ends. CDR3 length equals 13 residues. Germline lookup yields CDR1 SGHTA and CDR2 FQGNSA.

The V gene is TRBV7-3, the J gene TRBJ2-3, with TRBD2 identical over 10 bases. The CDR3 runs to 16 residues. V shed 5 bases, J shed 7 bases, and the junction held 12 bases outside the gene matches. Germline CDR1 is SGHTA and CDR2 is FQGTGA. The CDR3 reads CASSQTPLAGINTQYF. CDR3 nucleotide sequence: TGTGCCAGCAGCCAAACCCCACTAGCGGGAATAAATACGCAGTATTTT.

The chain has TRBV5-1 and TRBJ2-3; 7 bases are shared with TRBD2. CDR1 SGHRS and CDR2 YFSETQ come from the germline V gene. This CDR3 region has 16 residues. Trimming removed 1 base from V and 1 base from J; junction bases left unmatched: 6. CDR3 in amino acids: CASSLQMGGGTDTQYF. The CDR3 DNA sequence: TGCGCCAGCAGCTTGCAAATGGGAGGGGGCACAGATACGCAGTATTTT. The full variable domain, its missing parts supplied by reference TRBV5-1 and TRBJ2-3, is KAGVTQTPRYLIKTRGQQVTLSCSPISGHRSVSWYQQTPGQGLQFLFEYFSETQRNKGNFPGRFSGRQFSNSRSEMNVSTLELGDSALYLCASSLQMGGGTDTQYFGPGTRLTVL.

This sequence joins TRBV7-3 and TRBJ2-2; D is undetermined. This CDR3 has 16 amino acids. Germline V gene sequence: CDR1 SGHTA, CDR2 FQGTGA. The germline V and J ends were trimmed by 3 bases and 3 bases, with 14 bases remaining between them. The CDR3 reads CASSFTSPPYTGELFF. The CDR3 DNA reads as TGTGCCAGCAGCTTCACCTCGCCCCCGTACACCGGGGAGCTGTTTTTT.

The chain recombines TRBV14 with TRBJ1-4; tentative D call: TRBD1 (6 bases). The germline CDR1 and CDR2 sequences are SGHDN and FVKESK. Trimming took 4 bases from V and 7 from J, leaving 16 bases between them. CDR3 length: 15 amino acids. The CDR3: CASSRDPRGTEKLFF. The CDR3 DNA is TGTGCCAGCAGCCGAGATCCTAGGGGGACTGAAAAACTGTTTTTT.